Here is one TCR beta chain with its context. As yet, its antigen is unknown. Profiled with immunoSEQ multiplex PCR; TCRdb holds only in-frame clones, not every one. Here the sample spans approximately 80,000 clones, roughly 88% being singletons. J was trimmed by 5 bases and V by 5 bases; bases with no gene match: 7. This CDR3 is 14 amino acids long. CDR1 is SGHTA, CDR2 FQGNSA, per germline. This sample is part of a study of T cell responses to AZD1222 COVID-19 vaccine. General study findings and limits: Close to half of spike-specific TCRs reportedly recognize unmutated variant regions. Increases in Spike-specific TCR breadth and depth were seen after two AZD1222 doses.

The TCR was taken from an adult who received the AZD1222 COVID-19 vaccine. The sample was peripheral blood, taken 28 days after the second AZD1222 dose. This chain connects TRBV7-2 to TRBJ2-5; 8 positions agree with TRBD1. CDR3 region: CASSPGQGLETQYF. In DNA form, the CDR3 reads TGTGCCAGCAGCCCCGGACAGGGTCTGGAGACCCAGTACTTC.